This T cell receptor beta chain derives from a study of T cell responses to AZD1222 COVID-19 vaccine. The study's findings and limits: Scientists sampled the repertoires only once the peak T cell response had passed.

Assay: immunoSEQ multiplex PCR; the TCRdb copy retains only in-frame clones and omits some. The table records about 120,000 clones, around 88% of them present only once. There are 14 residues in the CDR3. The germline V and J ends were trimmed by 2 bases and 5 bases, with 7 bases remaining between them. The germline CDR1 and CDR2 sequences are MGHDK and SYGVNS. Worth noting for this clone: What it binds is unknown.

The V call is TRBV25-1, the J call TRBJ1-6, with D possibly matching TRBD1 (6 bases). The receptor was derived from an adult who received the AZD1222 COVID-19 vaccine. This material consisted of peripheral blood, taken 28 days after the second AZD1222 dose. The CDR3 DNA follows: TGTGCCAGCAGTGAAGGACAGAATAATTCACCCCTCCACTTT. Its translation: CASSEGQNNSPLHF.